These 16 T cell receptor beta chains share one sample of origin, sequenced in a study of blood T cell repertoires in COVID-19. Generated by immunoSEQ multiplex PCR, the TCRdb table keeps only in-frame clones and is missing some. Among some 60,000 clones listed, approximately 82% were seen once. Sequencing used peripheral blood. The receptors stem from a woman aged 80 or over with acute or convalescent COVID-19.

This sequence joins TRBV5-1 and TRBJ2-5, with unresolved D. This CDR3 comprises 15 residues. The V gene's germline CDR1 is SGHRS and CDR2 YFSETQ. Trimming stripped 0 bases from V and 5 bases from J, with 14 bases between. The CDR3 DNA sequence: TGCGCCAGCAGCTTGGCCTCCATCAACGGGGAGACCCAGTACTTC. Translated, it gives CASSLASINGETQYF.

This chain links TRBV30 with TRBJ1-3; 10 nucleotides agree with TRBD1. V was pared by 2 bases and J by 8 bases, with 3 bases of the junction left unmatched. The CDR3 is made up of 13 amino acids. In germline, CDR1 is GTSNPN, CDR2 SVGIG (reference sequence). The CDR3 DNA reads as TGTGCCTGGAGTAGAGACAGGGGGCACACCATATATTTT. Amino acid sequence: CAWSRDRGHTIYF.

V and J are TRBV30 and TRBJ1-3; D may be TRBD1 (6 bases). Germline CDR1 and CDR2: GTSNPN and SVGIG (reference sequence). V was cut by 0 bases and J by 4 bases, with 16 bases left in between. The CDR3 sequence is 16 residues long. CDR3 coding DNA: TGTGCCTGGAGTGTACGAAGCAGGGGTCGCGGAAACACCATATATTTT. Its translation: CAWSVRSRGRGNTIYF. The variable domain in full, with the rest retrieved from reference TRBV30 and TRBJ1-3, is SQTIHQWPATLVQPVGSPLSLECTVEGTSNPNLYWYRQAAGRGLQLLFYSVGIGQISSEVPQNLSASRPQDRQFILSSKKLLLSDSGFYLCAWSVRSRGRGNTIYFGEGSWLTVV.

The chain is built from TRBV6-1 and TRBJ1-6; possibly TRBD1 for D (5 bases). Germline V gene lookup returns CDR1 MNHNS and CDR2 SASEGT. Between the trimmed V and J ends, which lost 1 base and 7 bases, there was a span of 11 bases. This CDR3 spans 15 amino acids. CDR3 DNA: TGTGCCAGCAGTGAAGGGGGGGTTGGAAATTCACCCCTCCACTTT. Translating gives CASSEGGVGNSPLHF.

The V and J genes are TRBV7-2 and TRBJ2-7; possibly TRBD2 for D (6 bases). The germline V gene has CDR1 SGHTA and CDR2 FQGNSA. Trimming left V 4 bases short and J 2 bases short, with 15 bases between. This CDR3 comprises 15 residues. The CDR3 DNA sequence: TGTGCCAGCAGCTCAGGGACTCACGGAACCTACGAGCAGTACTTC. Translated, it gives CASSSGTHGTYEQYF.

The V call is TRBV5-5, the J call TRBJ2-7; the match to TRBD1 covers 9 bases. Germline assignment: CDR1 SGHKS and CDR2 YYEKEE (reference sequence). Unmatched junction bases numbered 5, after V lost 4 bases and J lost 0 bases. This CDR3 has 15 amino acids. The CDR3 DNA sequence: TGTGCCAGCAGCGGACAGGGGCCGGGCTCCTACGAGCAGTACTTC. This gives the protein CASSGQGPGSYEQYF.

The chain has TRBV30 and TRBJ1-4; 8 bases match TRBD1. J lost 6 bases, V lost 5 bases, and 8 bases had no gene match. CDR3 length: 14 amino acids. Germline values: CDR1 GTSNPN, CDR2 SVGIG (reference sequence). CDR3 in DNA: TGTGCCTGGGGTACAGGGGGGGAGGATGAAAAACTGTTTTTT. Translating it yields CAWGTGGEDEKLFF.

The chain uses TRBV28 and TRBJ2-7, with D unclear. V dropped 5 bases and J dropped 3 bases, with 5 bases sitting between them. CDR1 and CDR2 from the germline V gene are MDHEN and SYDVKM. This CDR3 region has 11 residues. CDR3 amino acids: CASSVGYEQYF. The CDR3 DNA is TGTGCCAGCAGTGTCGGCTACGAGCAGTACTTC.

This rearrangement joins TRBV7-8 to TRBJ2-7; TRBD2 matches 10 bases. This CDR3 is built from 16 residues. Germline CDR1 and CDR2: SGHVS and FQNEAQ. Unmatched junction bases numbered 10, after V lost 4 bases and J lost 4 bases. This CDR3 reads CASSSLTSGLDYEQYF. CDR3 coding DNA: TGTGCCAGCAGCTCCCTGACTAGCGGGCTGGATTACGAGCAGTACTTC.

This sequence joins TRBV9 and TRBJ2-5, with no clear D. This CDR3 region has 14 residues. Germline V gene lookup returns CDR1 SGDLS and CDR2 YYNGEE. V shed 2 bases and J shed 5 bases, with 13 bases lying between them. The CDR3 region is CASSVGSIGETQYF. CDR3 DNA: TGTGCCAGCAGCGTGGGTAGCATAGGCGAGACCCAGTACTTC.

J is TRBJ2-1 and V is TRBV5-1, with D tentatively TRBD1 (7 bases). CDR3 length: 14 residues. Trimming took 4 bases from V and 7 from J, leaving 15 bases between them. Germline-derived CDR1 and CDR2 are SGHRS and YFSETQ. CDR3 in amino acids: CASSAGQRENEQFF. DNA for the CDR3: TGCGCCAGCAGCGCGGGACAGAGGGAAAATGAGCAGTTCTTC.

V is TRBV7-6 and J is TRBJ2-5; D not resolved. The V gene's germline CDR1 is SGHVS and CDR2 FNYEAQ. This CDR3 comprises 13 residues. V was shortened by 0 bases and J by 4 bases, with 6 bases between the two germline ends. The CDR3 spells CASSLAYRETQYF. CDR3 coding DNA: TGTGCCAGCAGCTTAGCGTATCGAGAGACCCAGTACTTC.

The chain recombines TRBV10-3 with TRBJ2-7, with a tentative D call TRBD1 (7 bases). CDR1 and CDR2 (germline): ENHRY, SYGVKD. The CDR3 length is 10 residues. V lost 8 bases to trimming and J lost 9 bases, with 11 bases between them. CDR3 region: CAIGGGVQYF. The CDR3 DNA reads TGTGCCATCGGAGGGGGCGTGCAGTACTTC.

The gene calls are TRBV6-2 or TRBV6-3 and TRBJ1-5; TRBD1 aligns across 8 bases. Per the germline V gene, CDR1 is MNHEY and CDR2 is SVGEGT. The length of the CDR3 is 13 residues. V lost 5 bases and J lost 13; bases outside the gene matches: 10. CDR3 loop: CASSRQGRGAQHF. The CDR3 nucleotides read TGTGCCAGCAGTCGACAGGGGAGGGGGGCTCAGCATTTT.

The V gene is TRBV10-3, the J gene TRBJ2-2; D not certain. The V gene lost 0 bases and the J gene lost 0 bases, with 11 bases spanning the gap. The germline V gene has CDR1 ENHRY and CDR2 SYGVKD. The CDR3 contains 17 residues. The CDR3 region is CAISESTDPPNTGELFF. The CDR3 region has the DNA TGTGCCATCAGTGAGTCGACTGATCCGCCGAACACCGGGGAGCTGTTTTTT.

Only one count was recorded for this clone. The chain recombines TRBV5-1 with TRBJ1-1; a possible D gene is TRBD1 (5 bases). V shed 2 bases and J shed 1 base, with 9 bases lying between them. Germline CDR1 SGHRS, CDR2 YFSETQ. CDR3 length: 14 residues. The CDR3 protein is CASSFQRGNTEAFF. CDR3 nucleotides: TGCGCCAGCAGCTTTCAAAGGGGGAACACTGAAGCTTTCTTT.